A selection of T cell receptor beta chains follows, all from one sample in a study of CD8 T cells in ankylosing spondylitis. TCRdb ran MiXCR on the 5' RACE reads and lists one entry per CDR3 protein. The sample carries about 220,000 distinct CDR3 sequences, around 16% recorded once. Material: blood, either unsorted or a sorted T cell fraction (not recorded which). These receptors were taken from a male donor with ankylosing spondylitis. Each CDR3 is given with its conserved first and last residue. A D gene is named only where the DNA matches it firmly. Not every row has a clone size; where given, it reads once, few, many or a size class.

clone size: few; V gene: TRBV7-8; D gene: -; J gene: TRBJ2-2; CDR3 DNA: TGTGCCAGCAGCTTATTGCGGCAGTCGGACACCGGGGAGCTGTTTTTT; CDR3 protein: CASSLLRQSDTGELFF
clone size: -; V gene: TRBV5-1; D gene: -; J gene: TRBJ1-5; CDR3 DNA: TGCGCCAGCAGCTTTACCGACTCATGGAGCAATCAGCCCCAGCATTTT; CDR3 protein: CASSFTDSWSNQPQHF
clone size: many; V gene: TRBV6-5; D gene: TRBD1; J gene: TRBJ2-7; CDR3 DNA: TGTGCCAGCAGTTACTCGCTTTCCGGGACAGTCGAGCAGTACTTC; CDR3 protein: CASSYSLSGTVEQYF
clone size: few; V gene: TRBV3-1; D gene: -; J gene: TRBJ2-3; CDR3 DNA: TGTGCCAGCAGCCAAGAATCTGGAATTACAGATACGCAGTATTTT; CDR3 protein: CASSQESGITDTQYF
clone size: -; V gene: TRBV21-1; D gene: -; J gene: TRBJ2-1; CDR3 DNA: TGTGCCAGCACCAAAGGGGGGGGCCCCTACAATGAGCAGTTCTTC; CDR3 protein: CASTKGGGPYNEQFF
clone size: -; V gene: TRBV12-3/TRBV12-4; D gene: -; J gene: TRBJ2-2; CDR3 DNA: TGTGCCAGCAGTTTAGGTCAAGGTCTTGCAGCGAACACCGGGGAGCTGTTTTTT; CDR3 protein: CASSLGQGLAANTGELFF
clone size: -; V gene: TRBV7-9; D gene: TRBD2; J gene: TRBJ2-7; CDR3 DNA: TGTGCCAGCAGCTTACTTAGCGGGGGAACAACCTACGAGCAGTACTTC; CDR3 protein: CASSLLSGGTTYEQYF
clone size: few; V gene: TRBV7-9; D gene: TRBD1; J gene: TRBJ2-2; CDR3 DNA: TGTGCCAGCAGCTTTGCCTGGGACAGGGGGCCAATCGGGGAGCTGTTTTTT; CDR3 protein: CASSFAWDRGPIGELFF
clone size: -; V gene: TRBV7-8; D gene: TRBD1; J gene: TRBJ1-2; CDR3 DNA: TGTGCCAGCAGCTTAGGCCCAGGGGGCCCTGGCTACACCTTC; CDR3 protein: CASSLGPGGPGYTF
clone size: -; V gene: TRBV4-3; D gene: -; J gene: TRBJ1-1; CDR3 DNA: TGCGCCAGCAGCCAAGGTCGACTAATGAACACTGAAGCTTTCTTT; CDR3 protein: CASSQGRLMNTEAFF
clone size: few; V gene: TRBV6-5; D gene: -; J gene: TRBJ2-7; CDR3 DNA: TGTGCCAGCAGTTATCGGACGGAAACCTACGAGCAGTACTTC; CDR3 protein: CASSYRTETYEQYF
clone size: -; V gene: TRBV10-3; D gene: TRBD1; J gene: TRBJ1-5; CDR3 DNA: TGTGCCATCAGTGAAATTCCGGACAGGGTAGGGGCCCGGCTCTTAAATCAGCCCCAGCATTTT; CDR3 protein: CAISEIPDRVGARLLNQPQHF
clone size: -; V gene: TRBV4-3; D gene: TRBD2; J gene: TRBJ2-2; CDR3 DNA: TGCGCCAGCACCGGGGCGGGAGGCACCGGGGAGCTGTTTTTT; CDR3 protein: CASTGAGGTGELFF
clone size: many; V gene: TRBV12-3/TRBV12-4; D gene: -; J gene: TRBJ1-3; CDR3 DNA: TGTGCCAGCAGCTACCCGGGAAACACCATATATTTT; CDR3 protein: CASSYPGNTIYF
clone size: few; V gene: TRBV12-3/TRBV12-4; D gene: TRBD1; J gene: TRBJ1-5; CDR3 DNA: TGTGCCAGCAGCCCAGGGGGGGCCAGTCAGCCCCAGCATTTT; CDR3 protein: CASSPGGASQPQHF
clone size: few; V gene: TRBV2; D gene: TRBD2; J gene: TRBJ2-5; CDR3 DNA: TGTGCCAGCACCTGGACTAGCGGGGGCCAAGAGACCCAGTACTTC; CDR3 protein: CASTWTSGGQETQYF
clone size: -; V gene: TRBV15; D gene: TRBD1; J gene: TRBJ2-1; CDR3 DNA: TGTGCCACCAGCAGGTGGTCCGGGACAGGGGACAATGAGCAGTTCTTC; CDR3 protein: CATSRWSGTGDNEQFF
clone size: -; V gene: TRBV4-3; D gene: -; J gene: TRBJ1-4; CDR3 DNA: TGCGCCAGCAGCCAAGACCACAGCCCTACTAATGAAAAACTGTTTTTT; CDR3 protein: CASSQDHSPTNEKLFF
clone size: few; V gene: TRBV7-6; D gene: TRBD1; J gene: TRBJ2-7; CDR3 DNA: TGTGCCAGCAGCTTAGTCTTGGGACAGGGGGTTGACGAGCAGTACTTC; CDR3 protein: CASSLVLGQGVDEQYF
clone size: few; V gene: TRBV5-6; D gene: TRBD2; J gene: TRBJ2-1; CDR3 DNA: TGTGCCAGCAGCTGGGCTAGCGGGAGGAATGAGCAGTTCTTC; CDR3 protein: CASSWASGRNEQFF
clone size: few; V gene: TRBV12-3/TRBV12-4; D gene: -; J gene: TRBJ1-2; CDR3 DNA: TGTGCCAGCAGTTCCGGGACCCCATATGGCTACACCTTC; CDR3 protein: CASSSGTPYGYTF
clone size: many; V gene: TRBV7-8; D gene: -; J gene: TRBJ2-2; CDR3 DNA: TGTGCCAGCGAGGAGGCTAGCTGGAGGAACACCGGGGAGCTGTTTTTT; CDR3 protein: CASEEASWRNTGELFF
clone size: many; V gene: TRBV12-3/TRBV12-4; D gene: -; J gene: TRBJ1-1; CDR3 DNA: TGTGCCAGCAGTTTAGGGACATACGAACGAACTGAAGCTTTCTTT; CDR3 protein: CASSLGTYERTEAFF
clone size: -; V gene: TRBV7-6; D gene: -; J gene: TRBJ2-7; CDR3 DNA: TGTGCCAGCAGCTTAGGTATCGCGCCCCAGCCCTACGAGCAGTACTTC; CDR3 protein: CASSLGIAPQPYEQYF
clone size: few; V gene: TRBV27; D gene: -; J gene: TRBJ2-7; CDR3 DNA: TGTGCCAGCTCCCCGGGAGTCCTCTACGAGCAGTACTTC; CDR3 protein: CASSPGVLYEQYF
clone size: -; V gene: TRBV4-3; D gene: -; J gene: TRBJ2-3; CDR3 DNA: TGCGCCAGCAGCCAAGACCCGTACGATCGTAATACGCAGTATTTT; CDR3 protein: CASSQDPYDRNTQYF
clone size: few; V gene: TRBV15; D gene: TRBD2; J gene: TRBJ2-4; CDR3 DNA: TGTGCCACCAGCGGTACCGGGACTAGAGGGGACATTCAGTACTTC; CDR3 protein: CATSGTGTRGDIQYF
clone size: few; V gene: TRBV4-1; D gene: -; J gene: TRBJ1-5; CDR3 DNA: TGCGCCAGCAGCCAAGATCAGACGAGCAATCAGCCCCAGCATTTT; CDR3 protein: CASSQDQTSNQPQHF
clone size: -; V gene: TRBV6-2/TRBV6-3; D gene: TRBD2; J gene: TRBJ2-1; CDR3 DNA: TGTGCCAGCAGTTACTCAACTAGCGGGAGTGATGAGCAGTTCTTC; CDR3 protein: CASSYSTSGSDEQFF